A single sample is the source of the 14 T cell receptor beta chains below, sequenced in a study of cytomegalovirus exposure and HLA in healthy donors (dated by TCRdb to 2017 to 2019). The library was made by the immunoSEQ multiplex PCR assay. The multiplex PCR relied on a mix of 60 forward primers for TCR Vbeta segments and 13 reverse primers for TCR Jbeta segments. TCRdb limited this immuneACCESS table to in-frame rearrangements with V and J called. A share of clones is missing; checked studies link under half to unresolved V genes, and the rest is unexplained. Here the sample has approximately 100,000 clones; more than 75% occur a single time. The top ten clonotypes cover around 1.5% of the sample. Sequencing was done on a sample of PBMCs. These receptors originate from a woman aged 35 to 49 in good health and CMV-seronegative.

The chain recombines TRBV5-6 with TRBJ1-5; tentative D call: TRBD1 (5 bases). CDR1 is SGHDT and CDR2 is YYEEEE in the germline V gene. Trimming took 0 bases from V and 2 from J, leaving 6 bases between them. This CDR3 has 14 amino acids. This CDR3 is CASSLGGGNQPQHF. CDR3 DNA: TGTGCCAGCAGCTTGGGGGGCGGCAATCAGCCCCAGCATTTT.

This clone has only a few counts. The chain employs TRBV20-1 and TRBJ1-1; D not resolved. Per germline, CDR1 DFQATT and CDR2 SNEGSKA (reference sequence). The CDR3 covers 10 residues. V lost 5 bases, J lost 7 bases, and 8 bases lay in between. CDR3 nucleotides: TGCAGTGCTTACCGGGTTGAAGCTTTCTTT. This codes for CSAYRVEAFF.

This clone was seen once. The CDR3 DNA is TGTGCCAGCACCCCGACTAGCGGCAGCGCCTACGAGCAGTACTTC. Amino acid sequence: CASTPTSGSAYEQYF. This chain connects TRBV11-1 to TRBJ2-7, with 9 bases aligning to TRBD2. Unmatched junction bases numbered 9, after V lost 7 bases and J lost 2 bases. CDR3 size: 15 residues. Looked up from germline, CDR1 is SGHAT and CDR2 is FQDESV (reference sequence).

V and J are TRBV7-2 and TRBJ2-1; 7 nucleotides line up with TRBD2. Trimming removed 5 bases from V and 9 bases from J; junction bases left unmatched: 13. Germline values: CDR1 SGHTA, CDR2 FQGNSA. CDR3 length: 15 amino acids. CDR3 DNA sequence: TGTGCCAGCAGCCAACTAGCGCGAAACCCTATTGAGCAGTTCTTC. This codes for CASSQLARNPIEQFF.

V and J are TRBV5-6 and TRBJ1-5; D uncertain. CDR1 SGHDT and CDR2 YYEEEE come from the germline V gene. The CDR3 is 14 residues long. V lost 1 base and J lost 2, with 7 bases in between. CDR3 sequence (DNA): TGTGCCAGCAGCTTGCGGGGTGGCAATCAGCCCCAGCATTTT. Amino acids: CASSLRGGNQPQHF.

The chain has TRBV2 and TRBJ2-1; D is ambiguous. CDR1 SNHLY and CDR2 FYNNEI come from the germline V gene. This CDR3 is 12 amino acids long. Trimming pared 6 bases from V and 6 bases from J, leaving 9 bases between. CDR3 protein: CASRDSGNEQFF. CDR3 nucleotides: TGTGCCAGCAGAGACTCCGGCAATGAGCAGTTCTTC.

This clone was seen only once. V usage is TRBV19 and J usage is TRBJ2-1, with 9 positions matching TRBD2. Germline V gene data show CDR1 as LNHDA and CDR2 as SQIVND (reference sequence). The length of the CDR3 is 15 residues. Trimming cost V 3 bases and J 4 bases; bases outside gene matches: 4. The CDR3 reads CASSISSGEYNEQFF. The CDR3 DNA reads as TGTGCCAGTAGTATTTCTAGCGGGGAATACAATGAGCAGTTCTTC.

The CDR3, as DNA: TGTGCCAGCAGTGAAAAGAGATGGGACAGGGGAAATGGCTACACCTTC. Amino acids: CASSEKRWDRGNGYTF. The chain joins TRBV2 to TRBJ1-2; TRBD1 agrees at 10 bases. The CDR3 length is 16 residues. The trim removed 2 bases at V and 6 bases at J, leaving 9 bases unmatched. CDR1 SNHLY and CDR2 FYNNEI come from the germline V gene. Looking up the rest from reference TRBV2 and TRBJ1-2 gives the full variable domain: EPEVTQTPSHQVTQMGQEVILRCVPISNHLYFYWYRQILGQKVEFLVSFYNNEISEKSEIFDDQFSVERPDGSNFTLKIRSTKLEDSAMYFCASSEKRWDRGNGYTFGSGTRLTVV.

The gene calls are TRBV28 and TRBJ1-2; D not resolved. CDR3 size: 14 residues. In germline, CDR1 is MDHEN, CDR2 SYDVKM. With 8 bases removed from V and 8 bases from J, the gap between germline ends came to 21 bases. CDR3 nucleotide sequence: TGTGCCAGCGAGGGAACTGCTCTTGTTGGAGGCTACACCTTC. Protein product: CASEGTALVGGYTF.

This chain uses TRBV19 with TRBJ2-7; TRBD2 matches at 11 bases. J gave up 1 base and V 4 bases, and 9 bases lay outside the gene matches. The germline V gene has CDR1 LNHDA and CDR2 SQIVND (reference sequence). The CDR3 is 17 amino acids. CDR3 loop: CASSRGWGLAESYEQYF. The CDR3 DNA reads TGTGCCAGTAGTAGGGGATGGGGACTAGCGGAATCCTACGAGCAGTACTTC.

About this clone: One end of the junction does not line up with germline, which may come from a read error. Other DNA sequences in the same sample also yield this CDR3. The chain employs TRBV19 and TRBJ2-2; a possible D gene is TRBD2 (6 bases). Germline V gene lookup returns CDR1 LNHDA and CDR2 SQIVND (reference sequence). This CDR3 region has 13 residues. The CDR3 sequence: CASTRGETGELFF. The CDR3 DNA is TGCGCCAGTACTCGCGGGGAAACCGGGGAGCTGTTTTTT.

V and J are TRBV15 and TRBJ1-4, with 7 positions matching TRBD1. V was pared by 1 base and J by 6 bases, with 8 bases of the junction left unmatched. This CDR3 is built from 16 residues. From germline, CDR1 is LNHNV and CDR2 YYDKDF (reference sequence). Written as DNA, the CDR3 is TGTGCCACCAGCAGAGGCTGGGGGACAGACGATGAAAAACTGTTTTTT. Translation: CATSRGWGTDDEKLFF.

The chain employs TRBV25-1 and TRBJ2-2; 7 nucleotides align to TRBD1. V lost 7 bases, J lost 5 bases, and 16 bases stayed unmatched. The CDR3 contains 17 residues. Per germline, CDR1 MGHDK and CDR2 SYGVNS. The CDR3 sequence is CASTSSPRGGRTGELFF. CDR3 coding DNA: TGTGCCAGCACCTCTTCCCCCCGAGGGGGCAGGACCGGGGAGCTGTTTTTT.

The chain has TRBV19 and TRBJ2-2, with 7 bases identical to TRBD1. CDR1 LNHDA and CDR2 SQIVND come from the germline V gene (reference sequence). The CDR3 is 15 residues long. Trimming took 10 bases from V and 3 from J; bases not matched to a gene: 11. CDR3 residues: CATCPGQTYTGELFF. As DNA, the CDR3 is TGTGCCACCTGCCCGGGACAGACTTACACCGGGGAGCTGTTTTTT.